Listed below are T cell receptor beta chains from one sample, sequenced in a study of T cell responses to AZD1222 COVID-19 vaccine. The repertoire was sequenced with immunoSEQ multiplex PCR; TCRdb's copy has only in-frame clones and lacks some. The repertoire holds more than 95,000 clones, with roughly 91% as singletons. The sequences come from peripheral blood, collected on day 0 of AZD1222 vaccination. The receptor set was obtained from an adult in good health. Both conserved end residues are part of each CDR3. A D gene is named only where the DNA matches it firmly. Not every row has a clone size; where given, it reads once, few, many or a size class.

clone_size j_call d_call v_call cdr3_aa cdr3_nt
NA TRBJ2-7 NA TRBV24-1 CATSPHAVPYEQYF TGTGCCACCAGTCCCCACGCTGTTCCCTACGAGCAGTACTTC
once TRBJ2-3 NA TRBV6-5 CASSYIAASDTQYF TGTGCCAGCAGTTACATAGCGGCCTCAGATACGCAGTATTTT
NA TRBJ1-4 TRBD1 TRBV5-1 CASSSTGTNEKLFF TGCGCCAGCAGCTCGACAGGGACTAATGAAAAACTGTTTTTT
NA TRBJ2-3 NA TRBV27 CASIETGPADTQYF TGTGCCAGCATCGAAACGGGACCCGCAGATACGCAGTATTTT
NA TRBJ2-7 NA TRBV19 CASSMTGYEQYF TGTGCCAGTAGTATGACTGGCTACGAGCAGTACTTC
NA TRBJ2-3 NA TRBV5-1 CASSLGRGQGGDTQYF TGCGCCAGCAGCTTAGGTCGAGGACAGGGAGGGGATACGCAGTATTTT
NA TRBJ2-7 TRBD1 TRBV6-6 CASSSDTGGSYEQYF TGTGCCAGCAGTTCGGATACAGGGGGCTCCTACGAGCAGTACTTC
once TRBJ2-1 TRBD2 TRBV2 CASRISGTSGRSEQFF TGTGCCAGCAGGATTTCGGGGACTAGCGGGCGTAGTGAGCAGTTCTTC
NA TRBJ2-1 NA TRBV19 CASSIQTSPYNEQFF TGTGCCAGTAGTATTCAGACTAGTCCGTACAATGAGCAGTTCTTC
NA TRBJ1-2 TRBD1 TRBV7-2 CASSPDRGRRGYTF TGTGCCAGCAGCCCCGACAGGGGGCGTCGCGGCTACACCTTC
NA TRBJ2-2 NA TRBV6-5 CASSTSRSTGELFF TGTGCCAGCAGTACCTCCCGGTCCACCGGGGAGCTGTTTTTT
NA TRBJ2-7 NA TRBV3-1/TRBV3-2 CASSQVVREQYF TGTGCCAGCAGCCAAGTCGTACGGGAGCAGTACTTC
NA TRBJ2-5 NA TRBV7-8 CASSPPLAGFQETQYF TGTGCCAGCAGCCCCCCCTTGGCGGGCTTCCAAGAGACCCAGTACTTC
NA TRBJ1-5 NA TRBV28 CASSPPTGLYQPQHF TGTGCCAGCAGTCCCCCCACAGGGCTCTATCAGCCCCAGCATTTT
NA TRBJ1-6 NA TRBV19 CASNQGGIYNSPLHF TGTGCCAGTAATCAGGGAGGAATCTATAATTCACCCCTCCACTTT
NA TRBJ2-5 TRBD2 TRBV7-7 CASSSEVTSGQETQYF TGTGCCAGCAGCTCCGAGGTTACTAGCGGGCAAGAGACCCAGTACTTC
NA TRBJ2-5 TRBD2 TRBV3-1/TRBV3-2 CASSPRIAGGQETQYF TGTGCCAGCAGCCCTCGTATAGCGGGGGGACAAGAGACCCAGTACTTC
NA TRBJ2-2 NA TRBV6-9 CASSFRSGAGFTGELFF TGTGCCAGCAGTTTTCGGAGCGGAGCCGGGTTCACCGGGGAGCTGTTTTTT
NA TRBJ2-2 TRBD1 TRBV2 CASSAMTGITGELFF TGTGCCAGCAGTGCGATGACAGGGATCACCGGGGAGCTGTTTTTT
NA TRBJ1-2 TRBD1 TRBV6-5 CASTPGQSYGYTF TGTGCCAGCACCCCGGGACAGTCCTATGGCTACACCTTC
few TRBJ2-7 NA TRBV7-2 CASSWGLGEQYF TGTGCCAGCAGCTGGGGACTTGGCGAGCAGTACTTC
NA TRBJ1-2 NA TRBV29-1 CSVLEGRRGGYTF TGCAGCGTTCTTGAGGGGAGAAGGGGCGGCTACACCTTC